This is a list of T cell receptor beta chains from one sample in a study of cytomegalovirus exposure and HLA in healthy donors. Assay used: immunoSEQ multiplex PCR; TCRdb lists only in-frame clones, some missing. The data contain some 140,000 clones, 74% of them seen just once; the ten biggest clones take up 2.1%. Sequenced: PBMCs. The receptors derive from a man aged 25-40 years in good health and CMV-seronegative. The CDR3 runs from the conserved cysteine through the conserved F or W. The D gene is left open where the match is weak. Rows may omit the clone size; those that give it use once, few, many or a size class.

D gene: -; V gene: TRBV6-5; clone size: -; J gene: TRBJ2-7; CDR3 protein: CASSYSDGLGEQYF; CDR3 DNA: TGTGCCAGCAGTTACTCCGACGGACTTGGGGAGCAGTACTTC
D gene: TRBD2; V gene: TRBV4-2; clone size: once; J gene: TRBJ2-7; CDR3 protein: CASSISGGAAYEQYF; CDR3 DNA: TGTGCCAGCAGTATTAGCGGGGGGGCTGCCTACGAGCAGTACTTC
D gene: -; V gene: TRBV11-2; clone size: -; J gene: TRBJ2-1; CDR3 protein: CASSLDTRNEQFF; CDR3 DNA: TGTGCCAGCAGCTTAGATACGAGGAATGAGCAGTTCTTC
D gene: -; V gene: TRBV7-8; clone size: -; J gene: TRBJ1-1; CDR3 protein: CASSSSNRALAFF; CDR3 DNA: TGTGCCAGCAGCTCCAGCAACAGGGCCCTTGCTTTCTTT
D gene: TRBD1; V gene: TRBV10-3; clone size: -; J gene: TRBJ2-7; CDR3 protein: CAISSTGGVFREQYF; CDR3 DNA: TGTGCCATCAGTTCGACAGGGGGCGTCTTTCGTGAGCAGTACTTC
D gene: TRBD1; V gene: TRBV2; clone size: -; J gene: TRBJ2-1; CDR3 protein: CASSKGQGARNEQFF; CDR3 DNA: TGTGCCAGCAGCAAGGGACAGGGGGCGAGGAATGAGCAGTTCTTC
D gene: -; V gene: TRBV7-2; clone size: -; J gene: TRBJ2-7; CDR3 protein: CASSLGASGEQYF; CDR3 DNA: TGTGCCAGCAGCTTAGGGGCCTCAGGGGAGCAGTACTTC
D gene: TRBD1; V gene: TRBV7-9; clone size: -; J gene: TRBJ1-5; CDR3 protein: CASSGDRESNQPQHF; CDR3 DNA: TGTGCCAGCAGCGGGGACAGGGAGAGCAATCAGCCCCAGCATTTT
D gene: TRBD1; V gene: TRBV5-1; clone size: few; J gene: TRBJ2-7; CDR3 protein: CASSTAGTGSYEQYF; CDR3 DNA: TGCGCCAGCAGCACCGCCGGGACAGGTTCCTACGAGCAGTACTTC
D gene: -; V gene: TRBV19; clone size: -; J gene: TRBJ2-3; CDR3 protein: CASSQRAGDSRTDTQYF; CDR3 DNA: TGTGCCAGTAGTCAAAGGGCAGGGGATTCGCGCACAGATACGCAGTATTTT
D gene: TRBD1; V gene: TRBV28; clone size: -; J gene: TRBJ1-2; CDR3 protein: CASSLTRQGYGYTF; CDR3 DNA: TGTGCCAGCAGTTTAACAAGACAGGGATATGGCTACACCTTC
D gene: -; V gene: TRBV30; clone size: -; J gene: TRBJ2-7; CDR3 protein: CAWTLRLGPYEQYF; CDR3 DNA: TGTGCCTGGACCCTTAGACTAGGGCCCTACGAGCAGTACTTC
D gene: TRBD1; V gene: TRBV19; clone size: -; J gene: TRBJ1-1; CDR3 protein: CASSMEGQGRTEAFF; CDR3 DNA: TGTGCCAGTAGTATGGAAGGACAGGGGAGGACTGAAGCTTTCTTT
D gene: TRBD1; V gene: TRBV7-2; clone size: few; J gene: TRBJ2-7; CDR3 protein: CASSHLPGQGLYEQYF; CDR3 DNA: TGTGCCAGCAGCCACCTGCCGGGACAGGGACTCTACGAGCAGTACTTC
D gene: TRBD1; V gene: TRBV9; clone size: -; J gene: TRBJ1-5; CDR3 protein: CASSAGQGSNQPQHF; CDR3 DNA: TGTGCCAGCAGCGCCGGACAGGGGAGCAATCAGCCCCAGCATTTT
D gene: TRBD2; V gene: TRBV18; clone size: few; J gene: TRBJ2-7; CDR3 protein: CASSPRGALNEQYF; CDR3 DNA: TGTGCCAGCTCTCCGCGGGGGGCCTTGAACGAGCAGTACTTC
D gene: TRBD1; V gene: TRBV28; clone size: few; J gene: TRBJ1-4; CDR3 protein: CASSPQTGDYEKLFF; CDR3 DNA: TGTGCCAGCAGCCCCCAGACAGGGGACTATGAAAAACTGTTTTTT
D gene: TRBD1; V gene: TRBV27; clone size: -; J gene: TRBJ2-5; CDR3 protein: CASSHTGGRVETQYF; CDR3 DNA: TGTGCCAGCAGCCATACAGGGGGCCGGGTGGAGACCCAGTACTTC
D gene: TRBD2; V gene: TRBV5-4; clone size: -; J gene: TRBJ2-1; CDR3 protein: CASSFPGLDNEQFF; CDR3 DNA: TGTGCCAGCAGTTTCCCGGGACTAGACAATGAGCAGTTCTTC
D gene: -; V gene: TRBV10-3; clone size: -; J gene: TRBJ2-7; CDR3 protein: CAISGNSPYEQYF; CDR3 DNA: TGTGCCATCTCAGGGAACTCTCCCTACGAGCAGTACTTC
D gene: -; V gene: TRBV7-9; clone size: -; J gene: TRBJ2-5; CDR3 protein: CASSGGLQETQYF; CDR3 DNA: TGTGCCAGCAGTGGGGGACTGCAAGAGACCCAGTACTTC
D gene: -; V gene: TRBV28; clone size: -; J gene: TRBJ2-7; CDR3 protein: CASSFRGQTSYEQYF; CDR3 DNA: TGTGCCAGCAGTTTCAGGGGTCAGACCTCCTACGAGCAGTACTTC
D gene: -; V gene: TRBV6-4; clone size: -; J gene: TRBJ1-3; CDR3 protein: CASSDSSASSSGNTIYF; CDR3 DNA: TGTGCCAGCAGTGACTCGAGTGCATCCTCCTCTGGAAACACCATATATTTT
D gene: -; V gene: TRBV5-1; clone size: -; J gene: TRBJ1-2; CDR3 protein: CASSLERGTGSGYTF; CDR3 DNA: TGCGCCAGCAGCTTGGAGCGCGGAACAGGGTCTGGCTACACCTTC
D gene: -; V gene: TRBV5-6; clone size: few; J gene: TRBJ1-3; CDR3 protein: CASSLGSSGNTIYF; CDR3 DNA: TGTGCCAGCAGCTTGGGGAGCTCTGGAAACACCATATATTTT
D gene: -; V gene: TRBV19; clone size: -; J gene: TRBJ2-1; CDR3 protein: CASTGGASHNEQFF; CDR3 DNA: TGTGCCAGTACGGGGGGCGCGAGTCACAATGAGCAGTTCTTC
D gene: TRBD2; V gene: TRBV28; clone size: -; J gene: TRBJ2-1; CDR3 protein: CASSSPAVAGGPWFF; CDR3 DNA: TGTGCCAGCAGTTCCCCGGCCGTAGCGGGGGGGCCCTGGTTCTTC
D gene: -; V gene: TRBV18; clone size: -; J gene: TRBJ1-6; CDR3 protein: CASSLRTASYNSPLHF; CDR3 DNA: TGTGCCAGCTCACTCCGGACAGCTTCCTATAATTCACCCCTCCACTTT
D gene: -; V gene: TRBV11-2; clone size: -; J gene: TRBJ2-5; CDR3 protein: CASSLDPAGAQETQYF; CDR3 DNA: TGTGCCAGCAGCTTAGATCCGGCGGGGGCCCAAGAGACCCAGTACTTC
D gene: -; V gene: TRBV7-2; clone size: -; J gene: TRBJ1-1; CDR3 protein: CASSLFESNTEAFF; CDR3 DNA: TGTGCCAGCAGCTTGTTTGAGTCGAACACTGAAGCTTTCTTT
D gene: -; V gene: TRBV28; clone size: -; J gene: TRBJ2-3; CDR3 protein: CASSLRGFADTQYF; CDR3 DNA: TGTGCCAGCAGTTTAAGGGGGTTCGCAGATACGCAGTATTTT
D gene: TRBD1; V gene: TRBV20-1; clone size: few; J gene: TRBJ2-7; CDR3 protein: CSADRAYEQYF; CDR3 DNA: TGCAGTGCTGACAGGGCCTACGAGCAGTACTTC
D gene: -; V gene: TRBV28; clone size: -; J gene: TRBJ1-6; CDR3 protein: CASSPSVPGSSYNSPLHF; CDR3 DNA: TGTGCCAGCAGTCCTTCAGTCCCCGGGAGCTCCTATAATTCACCCCTCCACTTT
D gene: -; V gene: TRBV7-8; clone size: few; J gene: TRBJ1-5; CDR3 protein: CASRSNSNQPQHF; CDR3 DNA: TGTGCCAGCAGATCCAATAGCAATCAGCCCCAGCATTTT
D gene: TRBD1; V gene: TRBV5-4; clone size: -; J gene: TRBJ1-2; CDR3 protein: CASRQDREGYGYTF; CDR3 DNA: TGTGCCAGCAGGCAGGACAGGGAAGGGTATGGCTACACCTTC
D gene: -; V gene: TRBV7-2; clone size: -; J gene: TRBJ1-1; CDR3 protein: CASSHGGTEAFF; CDR3 DNA: TGTGCCAGCAGCCACGGGGGAACTGAAGCTTTCTTT
D gene: -; V gene: TRBV7-2; clone size: -; J gene: TRBJ1-6; CDR3 protein: CASSRDGLQGSPLHF; CDR3 DNA: TGTGCCAGCAGCCGAGACGGTCTTCAGGGTTCACCCCTCCACTTT
D gene: -; V gene: TRBV14; clone size: -; J gene: TRBJ2-2; CDR3 protein: CASSSPRGTGELFF; CDR3 DNA: TGTGCCAGCAGCTCCCCACGGGGCACCGGGGAGCTGTTTTTT
D gene: -; V gene: TRBV6-6; clone size: once; J gene: TRBJ2-2; CDR3 protein: CASSLRISRAGELFF; CDR3 DNA: TGTGCCAGCAGTTTAAGAATCAGCCGGGCCGGGGAGCTGTTTTTT
D gene: TRBD1; V gene: TRBV11-2; clone size: -; J gene: TRBJ2-7; CDR3 protein: CASSLKATGVMSSYEQYF; CDR3 DNA: TGTGCCAGCAGCTTAAAGGCTACAGGGGTCATGAGCTCCTACGAGCAGTACTTC
D gene: TRBD1; V gene: TRBV13; clone size: once; J gene: TRBJ2-3; CDR3 protein: CASSPDWSGQGADTQYF; CDR3 DNA: TGTGCCAGCAGCCCTGATTGGTCGGGACAGGGTGCAGATACGCAGTATTTT
D gene: -; V gene: TRBV13; clone size: -; J gene: TRBJ1-1; CDR3 protein: CASSLDTGRGTEAFF; CDR3 DNA: TGTGCCAGCAGCTTAGATACGGGAAGAGGGACTGAAGCTTTCTTT
D gene: -; V gene: TRBV5-6; clone size: -; J gene: TRBJ2-1; CDR3 protein: CASSGAGLGDNEQFF; CDR3 DNA: TGTGCCAGCAGCGGGGCTGGGCTAGGGGACAATGAGCAGTTCTTC
D gene: -; V gene: TRBV28; clone size: -; J gene: TRBJ1-4; CDR3 protein: CASRPLRENNEKLFF; CDR3 DNA: TGTGCCAGCAGACCACTCCGGGAAAATAATGAAAAACTGTTTTTT
D gene: -; V gene: TRBV5-4; clone size: -; J gene: TRBJ2-3; CDR3 protein: CASSSGGGGRDTQYF; CDR3 DNA: TGTGCCAGCAGTTCAGGGGGCGGGGGCCGGGATACGCAGTATTTT
D gene: -; V gene: TRBV19; clone size: few; J gene: TRBJ2-5; CDR3 protein: CASSQGGRETQYF; CDR3 DNA: TGTGCCAGTAGCCAGGGAGGAAGAGAGACCCAGTACTTC
D gene: TRBD2; V gene: TRBV6-4; clone size: -; J gene: TRBJ2-4; CDR3 protein: CASSESPYLAGDVTKNIQYF; CDR3 DNA: TGTGCCAGCAGTGAATCACCGTACCTAGCGGGGGACGTAACCAAAAACATTCAGTACTTC
D gene: -; V gene: TRBV5-1; clone size: -; J gene: TRBJ1-6; CDR3 protein: CASSPGEFNSPLNF; CDR3 DNA: TGCGCCAGCAGCCCCGGGGAATTTAATTCACCCCTCAACTTT
D gene: TRBD1; V gene: TRBV6-1; clone size: -; J gene: TRBJ2-7; CDR3 protein: CATYRFRDRVHEQYF; CDR3 DNA: TGTGCCACTTACAGATTCCGGGACAGGGTGCACGAGCAGTACTTC
D gene: TRBD1; V gene: TRBV5-1; clone size: -; J gene: TRBJ2-5; CDR3 protein: CASSQGQGKEQYF; CDR3 DNA: TGCGCCAGCAGCCAGGGACAGGGAAAGGAGCAGTACTTC
D gene: TRBD1; V gene: TRBV5-4; clone size: few; J gene: TRBJ2-7; CDR3 protein: CASSFDNRGPSDEQYF; CDR3 DNA: TGTGCCAGCAGCTTCGACAACAGGGGGCCAAGTGACGAGCAGTACTTC
D gene: TRBD1; V gene: TRBV4-2; clone size: -; J gene: TRBJ2-7; CDR3 protein: CTSSQDSTGSYEQYF; CDR3 DNA: TGTACCAGCAGCCAAGATTCGACAGGGTCCTACGAGCAGTACTTC
D gene: TRBD1; V gene: TRBV6-1; clone size: -; J gene: TRBJ1-2; CDR3 protein: CASSETDRGQGYTF; CDR3 DNA: TGTGCCAGCAGTGAGACCGACAGGGGGCAAGGCTACACCTTC
D gene: TRBD2; V gene: TRBV5-4; clone size: -; J gene: TRBJ2-3; CDR3 protein: CASSRWLAGGVDTQYF; CDR3 DNA: TGTGCCAGCAGCCGTTGGCTAGCGGGGGGAGTAGATACGCAGTATTTT